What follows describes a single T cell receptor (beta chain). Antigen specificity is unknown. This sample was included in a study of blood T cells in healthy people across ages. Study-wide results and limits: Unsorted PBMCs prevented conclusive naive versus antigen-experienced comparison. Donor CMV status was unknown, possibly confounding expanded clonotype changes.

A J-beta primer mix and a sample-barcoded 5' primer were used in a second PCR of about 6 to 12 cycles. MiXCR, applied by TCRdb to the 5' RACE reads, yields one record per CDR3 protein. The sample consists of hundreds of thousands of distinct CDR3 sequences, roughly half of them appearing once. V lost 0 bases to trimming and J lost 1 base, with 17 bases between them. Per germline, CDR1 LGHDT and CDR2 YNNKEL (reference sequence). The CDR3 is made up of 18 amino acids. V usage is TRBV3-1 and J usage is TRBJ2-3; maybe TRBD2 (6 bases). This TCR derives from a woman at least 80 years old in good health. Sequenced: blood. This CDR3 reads CASSQDRGAGGGTDTQYF. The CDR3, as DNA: TGTGCCAGCAGCCAAGATAGAGGAGCGGGCGGGGGCACAGATACGCAGTATTTT.